This note documents a single T cell receptor (beta chain) sequence. Its antigen is unknown. The data stem from a study of shared clonotypes between healthy human individuals. Broader study findings: It was only blood that was sampled, and tissue repertoires likely differ. Clonotype sharing across a few donors was observed for around 5% of naive CD4 clonotypes.

It was CD45RO-negative cells, positively selected for CCR7, that made up naive CD8 cells, with terminally differentiated effector memory CD45RA+ cells excluded. The repertoire was sequenced with immunoSEQ multiplex PCR; TCRdb's copy has only in-frame clones and lacks some. The sample has hundreds of thousands of clones; roughly 98% are singletons. Germline assignment: CDR1 MNHEY and CDR2 SMNVEV (reference sequence). V was shortened by 0 bases and J by 2 bases, with 11 bases between the two germline ends. The CDR3 sequence is 15 residues long. V is TRBV27 and J is TRBJ2-7; D is perhaps TRBD1 or TRBD2 (5 bases each). This sequence was found in a young man in good health. The material sequenced was naive CD8+ T cells sorted from blood. The CDR3 sequence is CASSLSGERAYEQYF. For the CDR3, the DNA is TGTGCCAGCAGTTTATCGGGGGAGAGGGCCTACGAGCAGTACTTC.